Sequencing of this T cell receptor beta chain was carried out in a study of neurological immune-mediated disorders. Trimming removed 4 bases from V and 7 bases from J; junction bases left unmatched: 2. CDR3 size: 12 residues. The sample's time point: technical triplicate 2. The cDNA was synthesized by 5'RACE incorporating 10-nucleotide random UMIs. TCRdb reprocessed the 5' RACE reads with MiXCR, giving one entry per CDR3 protein. The repertoire holds about 59,000 distinct CDR3 sequences, with around 24% as singletons. The sequenced material came from PBMCs. The clonotype comes from a man aged 55 to 70 with HTLV-1-associated myelopathy (HAM/TSP). V is TRBV12-3 or TRBV12-4 and J is TRBJ1-1; 8 bases map to TRBD1. As DNA, the CDR3 is TGTGCCAGCAGTTACGGGACAGGTGAAGCTTTCTTT. Its translation is CASSYGTGEAFF.